These T cell receptor beta chains were read from a single sample in a study of T cell repertoires in cytomegalovirus infection. TCRdb reprocessed the reads with MiXCR, giving one entry per CDR3 protein. This table has fewer than 950,000 distinct CDR3 sequences, 32% appearing once. For these TCRs, the target antigens are not known. The sample consisted of cultured CD8+ T cells from PBMCs, taken from culture after CMV antigen stimulation. These receptors all come from a human donor in good health (CMV status not recorded). Some clones in this sample may be carry-over from other donors' samples. The CDR3 runs from the conserved cysteine through the conserved F or W.

j_gene,v_gene,CDR3aa
TRBJ1-6,TRBV6-8,CASSPSGGVDSPLHF
TRBJ2-2,TRBV11-2,CASSLRGPNTGELFF
TRBJ2-1,TRBV6-5,CASSYSLAGDGEQFF
TRBJ1-2,TRBV15,CATSNSRGEQEGYTF
TRBJ1-2,TRBV27,CASSPSGTGGGYTF
TRBJ2-5,TRBV7-9,CASSLGRTGEETQYF
TRBJ1-6,TRBV27,CASSLSPPGGWSPLHF
TRBJ2-3,TRBV7-8,CASSTGPLEDTQYF
TRBJ2-7,TRBV2,CASRGGPGTGFASYEQYF
TRBJ2-2,TRBV25-1,CASSEAERTNLPGELFF
TRBJ1-6,TRBV7-6,CASSLGGYNSPLHF
TRBJ1-2,TRBV19,CASSGGPTPRNYYGYTF
TRBJ1-5,TRBV5-1,CASSLRGPEGNQPQHF
TRBJ2-5,TRBV9,CASSVEVAGGLQETQYF
TRBJ1-5,TRBV5-6,CASSLEVWGQGRQPQHF
TRBJ2-7,TRBV7-3,CASSLVSGGNYEQYF
TRBJ2-3,TRBV7-6,CASTSLLSDTQYF
TRBJ1-5,TRBV5-1,CASSLVVGDQPQHF
TRBJ1-1,TRBV9,CASSVIGHTEAFF
TRBJ1-2,TRBV6-6,CASSYSRQGAMVDGYTF
TRBJ2-5,TRBV12-3/TRBV12-4,CASSTRLNQETQYF
TRBJ2-7,TRBV29-1,CSVGRPREKGGYEQYF
TRBJ2-7,TRBV5-8,CASSLAWQGGYEQYF
TRBJ1-4,TRBV12-3/TRBV12-4,CASRDSYNEKLFF
TRBJ1-1,TRBV5-6,CASSLGVGEAFF
TRBJ1-1,TRBV10-3,CAISKDGAAFF
TRBJ2-2,TRBV7-6,CASSRMGGHTGELFF